These 20 T cell receptor beta chains came from one sample sequenced in a study of breast tumors, draining lymph nodes, adjacent tissues. Samples came from axillary lymph nodes draining the breast cancer. MiXCR, applied by TCRdb to the multiplex PCR reads, yields one record per CDR3 protein. Of around 140,000 distinct CDR3 sequences in the sample, under 25% were seen once. Sequenced: axillary lymph node tissue. These receptors were taken from a female donor with breast cancer. Some clones in this sample may be carry-over from other donors' samples.

A note on this clonotype: Since a much larger clone is just one base distant, this may be a read error. This chain joins TRBV7-2 and TRBJ2-5; D is undetermined. Looked up from germline, CDR1 is SGHTA and CDR2 is FQGNSA. Between the trimmed V and J ends, which lost 8 bases and 7 bases, there was a span of 23 bases. This CDR3 has 15 residues. The CDR3 sequence is CASCSSSAPRRTQYF. CDR3 nucleotide sequence: TGTGCCAGCTGTTCCTCCTCCGCCCCAAGAAGGACCCAGTACTTC.

V gene TRBV27 combines with J gene TRBJ1-5, with unresolved D. V lost 2 bases and J lost 4, with 0 bases in between. The CDR3 loop spans 11 amino acids. Germline loops: CDR1 MNHEY, CDR2 SMNVEV (reference sequence). CDR3 DNA: TGTGCCAGCAGTTTAAATCAGCCCCAGCATTTT. It specifies CASSLNQPQHF.

The table lists this clonotype with many counts. The CDR3 DNA reads TGTGCTAGTGGTCAGTGGACAGGAACAGAGACCCAGTACTTC. Amino acid sequence: CASGQWTGTETQYF. The rearrangement joins TRBV12-5 to TRBJ2-5, with 7 positions matching TRBD1. V was clipped by 5 bases and J by 4 bases; unmatched bases: 7. The CDR3 extends over 14 amino acids. CDR1 and CDR2 from the germline V gene are LGHNT and FRNRAP. The whole variable domain, remainder taken from reference TRBV12-5 and TRBJ2-5, is DARVTQTPRHKVTEMGQEVTMRCQPILGHNTVFWYRQTMMQGLELLAYFRNRAPLDDSGMPKDRFSAEMPDATLATLKIQPSEPRDSAVYFCASGQWTGTETQYFGPGTRLLVL.

The chain uses TRBV6-4 and TRBJ2-3, with TRBD2 matching over 7 bases. Germline-derived CDR1 and CDR2 are MRHNA and SNTAGT. V shed 3 bases, J shed 4 bases, and the junction held 4 bases outside the gene matches. CDR3 size: 14 residues. The CDR3 bases are TGTGCCAGCAGTGAACGCGGGAGAGCAGATACGCAGTATTTT. This sequence encodes CASSERGRADTQYF.

V usage is TRBV11-2 and J usage is TRBJ2-3; TRBD1 agrees at 7 bases. V shed 8 bases and J 4 bases; nucleotides not matched to a gene: 6. In germline, CDR1 is SGHAT, CDR2 FQNNGV. This CDR3 has 13 amino acids. The CDR3 nucleotides read TGTGCCAGCGGGACAGCCTACGCAGATACGCAGTATTTT. Its translation is CASGTAYADTQYF.

Comments on this clonotype: A much larger clone differs from this one at a single base, so this may be a read error. This chain uses TRBV2 with TRBJ1-5, with D possibly TRBD1 on 6 matching bases. The V gene's germline CDR1 is SNHLY and CDR2 FYNNEI. Trimming removed 5 bases from V and 0 bases from J, with 11 bases in between. The CDR3 runs 15 residues. This chain's CDR3 is CASSPGGHSNQPQHF. The CDR3 region has the DNA TGTGCCAGCAGTCCGGGGGGCCATAGCAATCAGCCCCAGCATTTT.

This clonotype was counted many times. The V and J genes are TRBV7-9 and TRBJ1-4; 7 bases align to TRBD1. The CDR3 loop spans 15 amino acids. V gave up 5 bases and J gave up 8 bases; unmatched junction bases: 11. The germline CDR1 and CDR2 sequences are SEHNR and FQNEAQ (reference sequence). The CDR3, as DNA: TGTGCCAGCAGCACCTCCGACAGGGTGCGCGAAAAACTGTTTTTT. Translating it yields CASSTSDRVREKLFF.

This clonotype was detected ten times or more. The chain is built from TRBV9 and TRBJ2-5; D call uncertain. V was clipped by 1 base and J by 5 bases, with 9 bases between them. CDR1 is SGDLS and CDR2 is YYNGEE in the germline V gene. This CDR3 contains 13 residues. CDR3 loop: CASSVSPSETQYF. CDR3 DNA: TGTGCCAGCAGCGTATCCCCGTCGGAGACCCAGTACTTC.

This clonotype occurred many times. J is TRBJ2-3 and V is TRBV12-3 or TRBV12-4; 8 bases match TRBD1. This CDR3 region has 12 residues. The V and J ends lost 6 bases and 6 bases, in that order; junction bases with no gene match: 2. This CDR3 is CASRRTGDTQYF. DNA of the CDR3: TGTGCCAGCAGAAGGACAGGGGATACGCAGTATTTT.

This clonotype has more than one count but fewer than ten. A much larger clone lies a single base off, so this may be a read error. The conserved final phenylalanine or tryptophan is absent from the CDR3, which likely points to a read error. The rearrangement uses TRBV20-1 and TRBJ1-3; D is possibly TRBD1 (6 bases). Germline values: CDR1 DFQATT, CDR2 SNEGSKA (reference sequence). V was pared by 7 bases and J by 2 bases, with 9 bases between. The CDR3 consists of 12 residues. The CDR3: CSVAGAGNTIYL. The DNA of the CDR3 is TGCAGTGTCGCAGGGGCTGGAAACACCATATATCTT.

This clonotype was detected ten times or more. The chain carries TRBV20-1 and TRBJ2-3, with TRBD2 matching 14 bases. The germline CDR1 and CDR2 sequences are DFQATT and SNEGSKA (reference sequence). CDR3 length: 15 amino acids. Losses at the gene ends were 3 bases for V and 5 bases for J; bases not matched to a gene: 4. As DNA, the CDR3 is TGCAGTGCTAGGGGACTAGCGGGAGTTGAAGATACGCAGTATTTT. This codes for CSARGLAGVEDTQYF.

With regard to this clonotype: A much larger clone differs from this one at a single base, so this may be a read error. Because the CDR3 is missing its conserved closing phenylalanine or tryptophan, this is likely a read error. The CDR3 sequence: CASSWGGTAIYGYTL. DNA of the CDR3: TGTGCCAGCAGCTGGGGCGGGACGGCGATCTATGGCTACACCCTC. The J gene is TRBJ1-2, the V gene TRBV5-5, with a tentative D call TRBD1 (5 bases). V was cut by 3 bases and J by 4 bases, with 16 bases left in between. This CDR3 has 15 amino acids. CDR1 and CDR2 (germline): SGHKS, YYEKEE (reference sequence).

This clonotype was seen many times. The V gene is TRBV12-3 or TRBV12-4, the J gene TRBJ1-5, with no clear D. V was trimmed by 7 bases and J by 2 bases, leaving 15 bases between them. There are 15 residues in the CDR3. CDR3 nucleotide sequence: TGTGCCAGCACCAGGATGGCGCAGGGCAATCAGCCCCAGCATTTT. Translation: CASTRMAQGNQPQHF.

As for this clonotype: This could be a read error, since a much larger clone is one nucleotide away. The chain joins TRBV4-2 to TRBJ1-4; 9 positions match TRBD1. Germline V lookup: CDR1 LGHNA, CDR2 YNFKEQ. The CDR3 runs to 17 residues. Trimming cost V 4 bases and J 0 bases; bases outside gene matches: 6. The CDR3 bases are TGTGCCAGCAGCCCCCGGGACAGGGTTACAACTAATGAAAAACTGTTTTTT. It specifies CASSPRDRVTTNEKLFF.

This clonotype was detected once. With a much larger clone just one base away, this may be a read error. The chain joins TRBV19 to TRBJ1-5; 8 nucleotides align to TRBD1. Germline-derived CDR1 and CDR2 are LNHDA and SQIVND (reference sequence). Trimming took 8 bases from V and 2 from J; bases not matched to a gene: 2. CDR3 size: 13 residues. CDR3 coding DNA: TGTGCCAGTGGGGGACAGGGCAATCAGCCCCAGCATTTT. Amino acids: CASGGQGNQPQHF.

This clonotype was counted at least ten times. The chain has TRBV30 and TRBJ1-2; D gene ambiguous. Between the trimmed V and J ends, which lost 0 bases and 7 bases, there was a span of 6 bases. CDR1 is GTSNPN, CDR2 SVGIG, per germline (reference sequence). The CDR3 totals 11 residues. CDR3 bases: TGTGCCTGGAGTGTACGGAGTGGCTACACCTTC. This encodes CAWSVRSGYTF.

This clonotype was recorded at least ten times. V gene TRBV11-2 combines with J gene TRBJ2-3, with 14 nucleotides matching TRBD2. This CDR3 is built from 14 residues. The germline gives CDR1 SGHAT, CDR2 FQNNGV. V trimming: 4 bases; J trimming: 9 bases; junction bases outside the gene matches: 3. CDR3 sequence: CASSSRLAGGTQYF. Written as DNA, the CDR3 is TGTGCCAGCAGCTCTAGACTAGCGGGAGGGACGCAGTATTTT.

This clonotype was seen at least ten times. The genes are TRBV12-3 or TRBV12-4 and TRBJ2-7; D not resolved. The CDR3 length is 13 residues. The V end was cut by 5 bases, the J end by 4 bases, with 12 bases between. The chain's CDR3 is CASSTLPGYEQYF. The CDR3 nucleotides are TGTGCCAGCAGTACCCTCCCCGGGTACGAGCAGTACTTC.

This clonotype was recorded at least ten times. The rearrangement links TRBV5-5 to TRBJ2-1; D is perhaps TRBD1 (5 bases). Germline values: CDR1 SGHKS, CDR2 YYEKEE (reference sequence). The CDR3 loop spans 14 amino acids. V shed 4 bases and J shed 6 bases, with 14 bases lying between them. The CDR3: CASSIGQILNEQFF. CDR3 in DNA: TGTGCCAGCAGCATCGGACAAATTCTCAATGAGCAGTTCTTC.

This clonotype has ten or more counts. The chain has TRBV20-1 and TRBJ2-6; D not certain. The CDR3 length is 14 residues. Trimming removed 4 bases at V and 0 bases at J, with 7 bases between. Looked up from germline, CDR1 is DFQATT and CDR2 is SNEGSKA (reference sequence). CDR3 loop: CSATPYSGANVLTF. The CDR3 bases are TGCAGTGCTACCCCTTACTCTGGGGCCAACGTCCTGACTTTC.